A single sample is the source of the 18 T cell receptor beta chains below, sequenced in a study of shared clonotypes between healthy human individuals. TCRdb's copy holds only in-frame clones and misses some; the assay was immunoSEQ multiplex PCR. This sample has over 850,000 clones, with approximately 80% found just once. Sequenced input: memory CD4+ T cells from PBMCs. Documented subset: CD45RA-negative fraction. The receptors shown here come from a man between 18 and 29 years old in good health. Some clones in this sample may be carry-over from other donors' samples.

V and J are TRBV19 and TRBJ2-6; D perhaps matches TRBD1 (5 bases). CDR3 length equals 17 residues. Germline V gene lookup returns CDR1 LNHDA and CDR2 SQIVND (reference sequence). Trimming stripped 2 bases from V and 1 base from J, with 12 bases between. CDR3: CASSIKTATSGANVLTF. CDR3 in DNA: TGTGCCAGTAGTATAAAGACAGCGACATCTGGGGCCAACGTCCTGACTTTC.

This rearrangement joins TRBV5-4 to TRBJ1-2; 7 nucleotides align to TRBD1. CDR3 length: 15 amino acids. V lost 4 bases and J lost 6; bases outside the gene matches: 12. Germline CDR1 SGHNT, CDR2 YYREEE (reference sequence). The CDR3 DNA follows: TGTGCCAGCAGCCCCGACCCGCTGACAGGGAATGGCTACACCTTC. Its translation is CASSPDPLTGNGYTF.

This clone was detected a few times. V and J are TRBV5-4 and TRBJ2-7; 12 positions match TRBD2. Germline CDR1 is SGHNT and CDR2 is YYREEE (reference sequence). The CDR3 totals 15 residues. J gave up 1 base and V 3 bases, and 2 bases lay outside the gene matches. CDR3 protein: CASSYGLAGSYEQYF. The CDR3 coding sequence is TGTGCCAGCAGCTATGGACTAGCGGGGTCCTACGAGCAGTACTTC.

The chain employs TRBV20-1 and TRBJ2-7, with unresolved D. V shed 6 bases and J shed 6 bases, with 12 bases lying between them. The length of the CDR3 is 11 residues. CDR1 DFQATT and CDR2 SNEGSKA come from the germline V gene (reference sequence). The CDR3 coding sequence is TGCAGTGCAAAGTTCTGGGGCGAGCAGTACTTC. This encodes CSAKFWGEQYF.

The CDR3 nucleotides are TGTGCCAGCAGCGCGACAGGGGACACTGAAGCTTTCTTT. Amino acids: CASSATGDTEAFF. The chain combines TRBV11-3 with TRBJ1-1, with 8 nucleotides matching TRBD1. The germline V gene encodes CDR1 SGHNT and CDR2 YENEEA. The length of the CDR3 is 13 residues. V was pared by 5 bases and J by 3 bases, with 2 bases of the junction left unmatched.

CDR3 sequence (DNA): TGTGCCAGCAGCCCTTGGGGTAGTGGCACAGATACGCAGTATTTT. It specifies CASSPWGSGTDTQYF. The chain joins TRBV5-4 to TRBJ2-3; D is unresolved. Trimming took 4 bases from V and 1 from J, leaving 13 bases between them. Germline V CDR1 and CDR2: SGHNT, YYREEE (reference sequence). The CDR3 loop spans 15 amino acids.

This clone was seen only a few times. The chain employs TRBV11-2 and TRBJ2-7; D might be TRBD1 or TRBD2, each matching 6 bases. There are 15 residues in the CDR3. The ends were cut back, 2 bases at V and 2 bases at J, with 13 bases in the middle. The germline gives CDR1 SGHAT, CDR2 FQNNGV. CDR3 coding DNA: TGTGCCAGCAGCTTATTGGAGGGGGAAGCCTACGAGCAGTACTTC. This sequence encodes CASSLLEGEAYEQYF.

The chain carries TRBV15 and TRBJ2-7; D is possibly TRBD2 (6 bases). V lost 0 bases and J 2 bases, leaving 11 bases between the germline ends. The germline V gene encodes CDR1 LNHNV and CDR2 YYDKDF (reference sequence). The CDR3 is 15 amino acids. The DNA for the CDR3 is TGTGCCACCAGCAGAGATCCGGGGGAGACCTACGAGCAGTACTTC. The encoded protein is CATSRDPGETYEQYF. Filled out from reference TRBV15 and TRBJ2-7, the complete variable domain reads DAMVIQNPRYQVTQFGKPVTLSCSQTLNHNVMYWYQQKSSQAPKLLFHYYDKDFNNEADTPDNFQSRRPNTSFCFLDIRSPGLGDTAMYLCATSRDPGETYEQYFGPGTRLTVT.

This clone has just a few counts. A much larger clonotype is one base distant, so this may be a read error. CDR3 loop: CASSYFGNTEAFF. DNA of the CDR3: TGTGCCAGCAGTTACTTCGGGAACACTGAAGCTTTCTTT. The V gene is TRBV6-5, the J gene TRBJ1-1, with D uncertain. Trimming removed 1 base from V and 1 base from J, with 4 bases in between. The V gene's germline CDR1 is MNHEY and CDR2 SVGAGI. This CDR3 spans 13 amino acids.

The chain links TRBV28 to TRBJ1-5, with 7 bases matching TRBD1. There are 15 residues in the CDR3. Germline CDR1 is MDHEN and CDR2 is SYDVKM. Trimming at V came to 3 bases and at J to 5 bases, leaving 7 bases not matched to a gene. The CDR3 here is CASSLTGRDHQPQHF. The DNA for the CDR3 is TGTGCCAGCAGTTTGACAGGGAGGGACCATCAGCCCCAGCATTTT.

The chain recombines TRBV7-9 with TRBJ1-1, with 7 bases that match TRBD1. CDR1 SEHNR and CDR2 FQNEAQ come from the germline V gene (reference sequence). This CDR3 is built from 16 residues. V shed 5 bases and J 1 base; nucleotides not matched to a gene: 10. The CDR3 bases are TGTGCCAGCAGCCCATCCGCGGGACAGTGGAACACTGAAGCTTTCTTT. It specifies CASSPSAGQWNTEAFF.

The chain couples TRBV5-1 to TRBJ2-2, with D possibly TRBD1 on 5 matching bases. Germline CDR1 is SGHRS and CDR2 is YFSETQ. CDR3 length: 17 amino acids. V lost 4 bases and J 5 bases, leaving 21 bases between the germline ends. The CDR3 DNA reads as TGCGCCAGCAGCCGTTGGGCGTCTAAGGGGCAAACCGGGGAGCTGTTTTTT. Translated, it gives CASSRWASKGQTGELFF.

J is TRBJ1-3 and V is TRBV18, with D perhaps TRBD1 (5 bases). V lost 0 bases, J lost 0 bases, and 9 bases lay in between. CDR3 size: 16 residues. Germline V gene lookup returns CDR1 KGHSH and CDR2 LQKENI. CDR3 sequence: CASSPPAGRSGNTIYF. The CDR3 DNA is TGTGCCAGCTCACCACCGGCAGGGCGCTCTGGAAACACCATATATTTT.

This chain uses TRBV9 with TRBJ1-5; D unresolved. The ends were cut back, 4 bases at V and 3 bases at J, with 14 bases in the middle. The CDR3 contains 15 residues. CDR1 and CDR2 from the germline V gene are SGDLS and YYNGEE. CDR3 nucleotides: TGTGCCAGCAGCACTTCGGACGGAATCAATCAGCCCCAGCATTTT. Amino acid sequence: CASSTSDGINQPQHF.

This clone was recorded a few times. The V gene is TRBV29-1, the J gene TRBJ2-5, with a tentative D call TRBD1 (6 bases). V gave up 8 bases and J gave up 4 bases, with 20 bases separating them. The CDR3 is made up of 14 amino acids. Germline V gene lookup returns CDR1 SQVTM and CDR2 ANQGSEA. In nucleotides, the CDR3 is TGCAGCACGTCGATAGGGGGTTCTCGAGAGACCCAGTACTTC. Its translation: CSTSIGGSRETQYF.

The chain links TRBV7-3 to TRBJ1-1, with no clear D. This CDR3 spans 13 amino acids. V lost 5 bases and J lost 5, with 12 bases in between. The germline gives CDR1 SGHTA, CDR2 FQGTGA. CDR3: CASSQTGETEAFF. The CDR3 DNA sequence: TGTGCCAGCAGCCAGACCGGGGAGACTGAAGCTTTCTTT.

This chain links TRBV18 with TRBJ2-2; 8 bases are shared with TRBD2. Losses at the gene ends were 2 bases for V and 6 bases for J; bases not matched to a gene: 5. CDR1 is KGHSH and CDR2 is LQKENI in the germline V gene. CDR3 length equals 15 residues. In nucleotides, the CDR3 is TGTGCCAGCTCACCAAATAGCGGGACGGCCGGGGAGCTGTTTTTT. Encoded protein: CASSPNSGTAGELFF.

For the CDR3, the DNA is TGTGCCAGCAGCTTGGAATCGGCAGATACGCAGTATTTT. Its protein is CASSLESADTQYF. V and J are TRBV5-4 and TRBJ2-3; D is uncertain. Germline V lookup: CDR1 SGHNT, CDR2 YYREEE (reference sequence). CDR3 length equals 13 residues. Trimming removed 0 bases at V and 4 bases at J, with 6 bases between. Full variable domain (rest looked up from reference TRBV5-4 and TRBJ2-3): ETGVTQSPTHLIKTRGQQVTLRCSSQSGHNTVSWYQQALGQGPQFIFQYYREEENGRGNFPPRFSGLQFPNYSSELNVNALELDDSALYLCASSLESADTQYFGPGTRLTVL.